This T cell receptor beta chain was documented in a study of blood T cell repertoires in COVID-19. Study in general: Samples representing acute and convalescent COVID-19 were sourced from the United States, Italy and Spain.

Those who participated ranged in age from roughly 18 to 89 years and resided in approximately 23 US areas. As originally analysed: Amplifying reference gene primers gave estimates of nucleated cell counts. Some clones are missing from TCRdb's copy, which holds only in-frame ones; the method was immunoSEQ multiplex PCR. The DNA gave D and trimming, while V, J and clone size come from that table. The sample records roughly 200,000 clones, 75% to 85% being singletons. Germline lookup yields CDR1 SGHRS and CDR2 YFSETQ. With 0 bases clipped from V and 3 bases from J, the junction kept 7 bases outside the gene matches. The length of the CDR3 is 17 residues.

The specimen sequenced was PBMCs or T cells enriched from blood (not recorded which). The sequence came from a man aged 40-50 years who had recovered from COVID-19. This chain joins TRBV5-1 and TRBJ1-3; 9 bases map to TRBD1. This CDR3 is CASSLGPGQGFGNTIYF. CDR3 bases: TGCGCCAGCAGCTTGGGACCGGGACAGGGCTTTGGAAACACCATATATTTT. Full variable domain (outside the CDR3, taken from reference TRBV5-1 and TRBJ1-3): KAGVTQTPRYLIKTRGQQVTLSCSPISGHRSVSWYQQTPGQGLQFLFEYFSETQRNKGNFPGRFSGRQFSNSRSEMNVSTLELGDSALYLCASSLGPGQGFGNTIYFGEGSWLTVV.